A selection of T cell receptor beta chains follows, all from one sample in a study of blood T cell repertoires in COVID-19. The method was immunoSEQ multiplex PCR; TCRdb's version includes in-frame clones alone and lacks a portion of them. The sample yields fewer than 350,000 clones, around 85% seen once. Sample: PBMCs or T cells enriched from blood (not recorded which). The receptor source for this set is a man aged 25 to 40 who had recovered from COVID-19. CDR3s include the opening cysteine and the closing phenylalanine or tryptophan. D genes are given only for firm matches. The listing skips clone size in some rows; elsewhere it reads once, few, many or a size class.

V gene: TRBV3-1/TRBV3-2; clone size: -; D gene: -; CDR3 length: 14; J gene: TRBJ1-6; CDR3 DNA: TGTGCCAGCAGCCAGCCACAGTATAATTCACCCCTCCACTTT; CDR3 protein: CASSQPQYNSPLHF
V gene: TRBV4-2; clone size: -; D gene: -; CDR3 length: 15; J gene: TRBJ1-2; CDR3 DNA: TGTGCCAGCAGCCAAGATGGAGATCGGAACTATGGCTACACCTTC; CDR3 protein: CASSQDGDRNYGYTF
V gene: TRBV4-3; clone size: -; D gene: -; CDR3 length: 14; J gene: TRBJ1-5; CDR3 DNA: TGCGCCAGCAGCCAAGTGAGTTCCAATCAGCCCCAGCATTTT; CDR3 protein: CASSQVSSNQPQHF
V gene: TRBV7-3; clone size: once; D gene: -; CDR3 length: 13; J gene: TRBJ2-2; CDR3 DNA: TGTGCCAGCAGCTTCGCGAACACCGGGGAGCTGTTTTTT; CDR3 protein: CASSFANTGELFF
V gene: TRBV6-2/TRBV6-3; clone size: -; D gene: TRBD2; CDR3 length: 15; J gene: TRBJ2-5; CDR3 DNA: TGTGCCAGCAGCCAACGGGGGGGGCTCCAAGAGACCCAGTACTTC; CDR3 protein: CASSQRGGLQETQYF
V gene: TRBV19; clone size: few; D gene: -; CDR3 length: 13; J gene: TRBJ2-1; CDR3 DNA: TGTGCCAGTAGTAAGGGGAACTACAATGAGCAGTTCTTC; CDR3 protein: CASSKGNYNEQFF
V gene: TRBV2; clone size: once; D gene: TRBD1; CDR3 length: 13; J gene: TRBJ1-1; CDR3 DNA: TGTGCCAGCAAGGGACAGACGAACACTGAAGCTTTCTTT; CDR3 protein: CASKGQTNTEAFF
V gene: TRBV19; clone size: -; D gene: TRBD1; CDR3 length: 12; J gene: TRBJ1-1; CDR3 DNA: TGTGCCAGTAGTACTAGGGACAGCAGAGCTTTCTTT; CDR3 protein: CASSTRDSRAFF
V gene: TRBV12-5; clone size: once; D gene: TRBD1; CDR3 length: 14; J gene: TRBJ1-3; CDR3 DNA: TGTGCTAGTGCGACAGGGACCTCTGGAAACACCATATATTTT; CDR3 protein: CASATGTSGNTIYF
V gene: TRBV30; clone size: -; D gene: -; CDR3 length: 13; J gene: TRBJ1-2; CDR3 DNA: TGTGCCTGGACAGGCACAGGGAGATTGGGCTACACCTTC; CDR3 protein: CAWTGTGRLGYTF
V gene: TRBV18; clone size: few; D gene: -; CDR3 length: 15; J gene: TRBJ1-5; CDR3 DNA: TGTGCCAGCTCATCGGGGGGGAATAGCAATCAGCCCCAGCATTTT; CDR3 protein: CASSSGGNSNQPQHF
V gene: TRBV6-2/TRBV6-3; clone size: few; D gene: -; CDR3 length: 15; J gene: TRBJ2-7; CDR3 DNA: TGTGCCAGCAGCCCCCAGGGGCGTCCAGTCCACGAGCAGTACTTC; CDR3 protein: CASSPQGRPVHEQYF
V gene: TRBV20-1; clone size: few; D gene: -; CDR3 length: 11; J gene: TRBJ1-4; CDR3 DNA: TGCAGTGCTAGAGATCTCCAAAAACTGTTTTTT; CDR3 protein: CSARDLQKLFF
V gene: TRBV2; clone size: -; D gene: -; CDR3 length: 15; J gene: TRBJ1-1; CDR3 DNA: TGTGCCAGCAGGCAATACCGGGACACCCCCACTGAAGCTTTCTTT; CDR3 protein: CASRQYRDTPTEAFF
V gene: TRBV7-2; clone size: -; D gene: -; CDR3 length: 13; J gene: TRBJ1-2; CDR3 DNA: TGTGCCAGCCTTGCGGGCGCCGGCTATGGCTACACCTTC; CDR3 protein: CASLAGAGYGYTF
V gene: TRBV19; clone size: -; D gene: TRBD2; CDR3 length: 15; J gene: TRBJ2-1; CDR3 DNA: TGTGCCAGTAGGTATTCGAGCGGGGGTTTCAATGAGCAGTTCTTC; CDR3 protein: CASRYSSGGFNEQFF
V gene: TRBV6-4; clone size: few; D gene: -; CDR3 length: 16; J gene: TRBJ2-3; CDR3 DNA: TGTGCCAGCAGTGACTCGCCGGGGGGCAGCACAGATACGCAGTATTTT; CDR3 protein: CASSDSPGGSTDTQYF
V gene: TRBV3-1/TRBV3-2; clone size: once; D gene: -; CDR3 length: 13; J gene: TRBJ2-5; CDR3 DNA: TGTGCCAGCAGCCAAACTTACCAAGAGACCCAGTACTTC; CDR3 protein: CASSQTYQETQYF
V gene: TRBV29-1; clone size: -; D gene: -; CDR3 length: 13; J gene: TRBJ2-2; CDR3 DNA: TGCAGCGTTAGTGGGCAAGGCGCCGGGGAGCTGTTTTTT; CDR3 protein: CSVSGQGAGELFF
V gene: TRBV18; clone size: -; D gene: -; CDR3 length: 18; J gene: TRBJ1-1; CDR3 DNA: TGTGCCAGCTCTGAACTGTCAGGGGTCCCCAGTTTGGACACTGAAGCTTTCTTT; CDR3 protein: CASSELSGVPSLDTEAFF
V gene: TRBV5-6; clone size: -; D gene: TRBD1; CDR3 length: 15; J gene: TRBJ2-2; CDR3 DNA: TGTGCCAGCAGCTTCCCAGGGGGCTCCACCGGGGAGCTGTTTTTT; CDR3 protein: CASSFPGGSTGELFF
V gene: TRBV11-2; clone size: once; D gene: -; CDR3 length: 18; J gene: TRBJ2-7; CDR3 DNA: TGTGCCAGCAGCTTCTTAAAAAGGAAGGCAGGGGAGACCTACGAGCAGTACTTC; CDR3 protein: CASSFLKRKAGETYEQYF
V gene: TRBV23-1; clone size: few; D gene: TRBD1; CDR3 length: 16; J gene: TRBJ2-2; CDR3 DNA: TGCGCCAGCAGTCCGACCAGGACAGGCGGCACCGGGGAGCTGTTTTTT; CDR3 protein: CASSPTRTGGTGELFF
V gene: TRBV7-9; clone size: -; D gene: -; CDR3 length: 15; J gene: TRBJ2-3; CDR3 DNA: TGTGCCAGCAGTACATACAGGGACCTCACAGATACGCAGTATTTT; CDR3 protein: CASSTYRDLTDTQYF
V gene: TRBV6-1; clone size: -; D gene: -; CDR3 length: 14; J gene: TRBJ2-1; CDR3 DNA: TGTGCCAGCAGTGAAAAGGAGGATTACAATGAGCAGTTCTTC; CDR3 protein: CASSEKEDYNEQFF
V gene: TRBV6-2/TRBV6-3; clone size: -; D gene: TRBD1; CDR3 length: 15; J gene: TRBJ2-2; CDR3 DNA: TGTGCCAGCAGTTCCGGGACAGGGGATACCGGGGAGCTGTTTTTT; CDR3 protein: CASSSGTGDTGELFF
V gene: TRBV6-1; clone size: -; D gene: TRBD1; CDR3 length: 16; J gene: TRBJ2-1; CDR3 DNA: TGTGCCAGCAGTGAGAACGTGGGACAGAAAGACAATGAGCAGTTCTTC; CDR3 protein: CASSENVGQKDNEQFF
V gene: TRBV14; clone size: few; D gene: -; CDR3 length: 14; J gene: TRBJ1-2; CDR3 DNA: TGTGCCAGCAGCCATTATTCCATCACTAATGGCTACACCTTC; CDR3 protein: CASSHYSITNGYTF
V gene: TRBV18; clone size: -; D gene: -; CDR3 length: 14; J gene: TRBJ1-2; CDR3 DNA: TGTGCCAGCTCACCTCCAAACCCTTCCGGGGGCTACACCTTC; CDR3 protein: CASSPPNPSGGYTF
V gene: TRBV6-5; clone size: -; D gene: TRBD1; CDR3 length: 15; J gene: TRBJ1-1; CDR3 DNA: TGTGCCAGCACGGAACGGGACAGCATGAACACTGAAGCTTTCTTT; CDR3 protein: CASTERDSMNTEAFF
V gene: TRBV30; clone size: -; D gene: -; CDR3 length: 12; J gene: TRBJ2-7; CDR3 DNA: TGTGCCTGGAGTCCCCTCTCCTACGAGCAGTACTTC; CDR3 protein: CAWSPLSYEQYF
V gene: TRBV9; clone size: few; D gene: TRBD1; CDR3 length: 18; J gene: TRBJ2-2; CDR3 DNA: TGTGCCAGCAGCGCAACGACTTGGGGACAGGGCGTCGCCGGGGAGCTGTTTTTT; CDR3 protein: CASSATTWGQGVAGELFF
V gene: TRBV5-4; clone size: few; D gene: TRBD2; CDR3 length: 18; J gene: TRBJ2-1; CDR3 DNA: TGTGCCAGCAGCTCCAGGAGCGGACTAGCGGGGCATTACAATGAGCAGTTCTTC; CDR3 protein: CASSSRSGLAGHYNEQFF
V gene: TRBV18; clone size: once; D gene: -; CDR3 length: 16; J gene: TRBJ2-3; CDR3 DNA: TGTGCCAGCTCACCTAAAGGAGGCCTGCCCACAGATACGCAGTATTTT; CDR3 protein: CASSPKGGLPTDTQYF
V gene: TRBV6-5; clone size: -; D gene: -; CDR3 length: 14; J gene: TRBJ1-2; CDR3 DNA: TGTGCCAGCGATCCCCCCCAAGCCTCCTATGGCTACACCTTC; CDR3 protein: CASDPPQASYGYTF
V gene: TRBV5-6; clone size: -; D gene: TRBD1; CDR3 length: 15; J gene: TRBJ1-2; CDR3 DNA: TGTGCCAGCAGCTTGGTAGGGCAGGGGGCAGGTGGCTACACCTTC; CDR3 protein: CASSLVGQGAGGYTF
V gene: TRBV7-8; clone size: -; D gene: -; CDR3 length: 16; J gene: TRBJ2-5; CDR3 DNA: TGTGCCAGCAGCTTAGGGGTTGGCCTAGCGCGAGAGACCCAGTACTTC; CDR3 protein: CASSLGVGLARETQYF
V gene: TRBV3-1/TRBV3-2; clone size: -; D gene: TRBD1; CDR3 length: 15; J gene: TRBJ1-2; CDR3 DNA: TGTGCCAGCAGCCAAGTGTCAGGGGGAACCTATGGCTACACCTTC; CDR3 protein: CASSQVSGGTYGYTF
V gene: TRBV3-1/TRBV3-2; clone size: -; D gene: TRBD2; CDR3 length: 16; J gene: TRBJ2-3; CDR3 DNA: TGTGCCAGCAGCCGAGCTAGCGGGGGGGCGAGAGATACGCAGTATTTT; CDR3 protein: CASSRASGGARDTQYF
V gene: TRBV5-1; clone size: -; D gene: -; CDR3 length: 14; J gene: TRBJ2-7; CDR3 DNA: TGCGCCAGCAGCGAGGGGACACTCGCCTACGAGCAGTACTTC; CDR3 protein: CASSEGTLAYEQYF
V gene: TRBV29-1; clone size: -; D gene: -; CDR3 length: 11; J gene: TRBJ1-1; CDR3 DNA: TGCAGCACTCCGGGGAGCACTGAAGCTTTCTTT; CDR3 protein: CSTPGSTEAFF
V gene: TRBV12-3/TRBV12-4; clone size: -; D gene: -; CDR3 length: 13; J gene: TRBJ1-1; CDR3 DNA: TGTGCCAGCAGTTTGGGGAGAAGCACTGAAGCTTTCTTT; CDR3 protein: CASSLGRSTEAFF
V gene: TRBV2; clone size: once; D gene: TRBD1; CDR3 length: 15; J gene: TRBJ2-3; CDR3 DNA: TGTGCCAGCAGTTTCGGACAGGGATACACAGATACGCAGTATTTT; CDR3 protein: CASSFGQGYTDTQYF
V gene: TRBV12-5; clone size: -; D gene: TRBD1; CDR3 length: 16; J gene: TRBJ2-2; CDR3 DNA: TGTGCTAGTGGTACCTCCGACAGGGGGGACACCGGGGAGCTGTTTTTT; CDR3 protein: CASGTSDRGDTGELFF
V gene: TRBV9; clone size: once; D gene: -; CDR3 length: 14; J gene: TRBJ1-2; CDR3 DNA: TGTGCCAGCAGCGCGCATCGCGCTAACTATGGCTACACCTTC; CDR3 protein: CASSAHRANYGYTF
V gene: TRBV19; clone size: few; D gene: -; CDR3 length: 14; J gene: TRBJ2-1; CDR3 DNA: TGTGCCAGTAGTATCGCCGACAGTAACAATGAGCAGTTCTTC; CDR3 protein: CASSIADSNNEQFF
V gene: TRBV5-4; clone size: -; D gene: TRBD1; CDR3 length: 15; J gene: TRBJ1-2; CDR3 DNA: TGTGCCAGCAGCCCGTGGGGCCAGCAGGGGGGTGGCTACACCTTC; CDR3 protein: CASSPWGQQGGGYTF
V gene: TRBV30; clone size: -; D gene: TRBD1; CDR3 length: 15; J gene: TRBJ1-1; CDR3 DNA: TGTGCCTGGAGTGTCCCGGACAGGCGGAACACTGAAGCTTTCTTT; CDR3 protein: CAWSVPDRRNTEAFF